The clone carrying this TCR beta chain has only a few counts. Its antigen is currently unknown. The sample comes from a study of T-cell memory formation after mild COVID-19. TCRdb called the 5' RACE reads again in MiXCR, with one record for every CDR3 protein. The sample includes approximately 250,000 distinct CDR3 sequences, 15% to 20% of them seen just once. Germline assignment: CDR1 SEHNR and CDR2 FQNEAQ (reference sequence). Trimming removed 5 bases from V and 5 bases from J; junction bases left unmatched: 7. CDR3 length: 15 amino acids. Overall study results and limits: A balance of CD4 and CD8 characterized clones contracting day 15 to 85, whereas later expanders leaned CD4+. A second wave of clones peaked on day 37, and their SARS-CoV-2 specificity went unconfirmed. Researchers report contracting CD4+ clones mostly in CM and EM, with CD8+ clones in EMRA.

The V gene is TRBV7-9, the J gene TRBJ2-2, with TRBD1 matching 8 bases. This TCR derives from a man younger than 35 who had mild COVID-19 (a few samples of this study predate the infection). Cell type and time point are not known. The source material was PBMCs or a T cell subset sorted from them (not recorded which). The CDR3 region has the DNA TGTGCCAGCAGCCCGGACAGGGTCAAGACCGGGGAGCTGTTTTTT. Its translation: CASSPDRVKTGELFF.